One and the same sample provided the 26 T cell receptor beta chains below, sequenced in a study of blood T cell repertoires in COVID-19. The table came from immunoSEQ multiplex PCR; TCRdb's copy has only in-frame clones and leaves some out. The repertoire includes 65,000 to 95,000 clones, around 79% of them detected once, and approximately 16% sits in the top ten. Specimen: peripheral blood. These receptors were obtained from a human donor in a cohort sampled during active COVID-19.

The chain recombines TRBV10-2 with TRBJ2-7, with 15 bases aligning to TRBD2. Germline CDR1 WSHSY, CDR2 SAAADI. This CDR3 has 14 residues. J gave up 3 bases and V 8 bases, and 2 bases lay outside the gene matches. Here the CDR3 reads CASGTSGGFYEQYF. The CDR3 region has the DNA TGCGCCAGCGGGACTAGCGGGGGGTTCTACGAGCAGTACTTC.

V gene TRBV3-1 (or the pseudogene TRBV3-2) combines with J gene TRBJ1-1; a weak D match, TRBD1 (5 bases). Germline values: CDR1 LGHDT, CDR2 YNNKEL (reference sequence). V lost 4 bases, J lost 6 bases, and 21 bases lay in between. This CDR3 is 16 amino acids long. CDR3 amino acids: CASSPFGGTRLSEAFF. CDR3 in DNA: TGTGCCAGCAGCCCGTTCGGGGGTACCCGGTTGTCTGAAGCTTTCTTT.

This chain connects TRBV7-8 to TRBJ2-1; 10 bases are a match to TRBD2. The junction had 1 base not matched to a gene; V was cut back by 2 bases and J by 3 bases. This CDR3 comprises 15 residues. Germline V gene lookup returns CDR1 SGHVS and CDR2 FQNEAQ. The CDR3 region has the DNA TGTGCCAGCAGCTTACTAGCGGGGGACTACAATGAGCAGTTCTTC. Its protein product is CASSLLAGDYNEQFF. The full variable domain, its missing parts supplied by reference TRBV7-8 and TRBJ2-1, is GAGVSQSPRYKVAKRGQDVALRCDPISGHVSLFWYQQALGQGPEFLTYFQNEAQLDKSGLPSDRFFAERPEGSVSTLKIQRTQQEDSAVYLCASSLLAGDYNEQFFGPGTRLTVL.

The chain joins TRBV12-3 or TRBV12-4 to TRBJ2-1; D is possibly TRBD2 (6 bases). The CDR3 runs 10 residues. V dropped 6 bases and J dropped 9 bases, with 6 bases sitting between them. The CDR3 reads CASRGGEQFF. CDR3 DNA: TGTGCCAGCAGGGGGGGTGAGCAGTTCTTC.

Here the CDR3 DNA reads TGTGCCAGCTCACCACCGGCCAGATTAAACTATGGCTACACCTTC. Residues: CASSPPARLNYGYTF. The chain has TRBV18 and TRBJ1-2; D is undetermined. This CDR3 contains 15 residues. The V end lost 0 bases, the J end lost 2 bases, and 10 bases lay between the germline ends. Per germline, CDR1 KGHSH and CDR2 LQKENI.

In this sample, this clone turned up once. This chain's CDR3 is CASSKTTGTVNTEAFF. DNA of the CDR3: TGTGCCAGTAGTAAAACGACCGGGACAGTGAACACTGAAGCTTTCTTT. The chain employs TRBV19 and TRBJ1-1; 7 nucleotides line up with TRBD1. J was trimmed by 0 bases and V by 4 bases; bases with no gene match: 8. The germline V gene encodes CDR1 LNHDA and CDR2 SQIVND (reference sequence). The CDR3 sequence is 16 residues long.

The V gene is TRBV19, the J gene TRBJ2-3, with 9 bases that match TRBD1. Germline trimming cut 4 bases from V and 1 base from J; bases unmatched to any gene: 3. Germline CDR1 LNHDA, CDR2 SQIVND (reference sequence). This CDR3 is 15 amino acids long. CDR3 amino acids: CASSTRTGGTDTQYF. DNA for the CDR3: TGTGCCAGTAGTACTCGGACAGGGGGCACAGATACGCAGTATTTT.

The chain is built from TRBV14 and TRBJ2-7; 7 bases match TRBD1. CDR3 length: 15 residues. After removal of 0 bases from V and 3 bases from J, the junction contained 5 bases not matched to a gene. Germline loops: CDR1 SGHDN, CDR2 FVKESK. The CDR3 here is CASSQEDRAYYEQYF. The CDR3 nucleotides are TGTGCCAGCAGCCAAGAAGACAGGGCCTACTACGAGCAGTACTTC. The full variable domain, in which reference TRBV14 and TRBJ2-7 provide the parts outside the CDR3, is EAGVTQFPSHSVIEKGQTVTLRCDPISGHDNLYWYRRVMGKEIKFLLHFVKESKQDESGMPNNRFLAERTGGTYSTLKVQPAELEDSGVYFCASSQEDRAYYEQYFGPGTRLTVT.

J is TRBJ2-6 and V is TRBV6-5, with D unresolved. Trimming took 7 bases from V and 0 from J, leaving 10 bases between them. Germline V gives CDR1 MNHEY, CDR2 SVGAGI. There are 15 residues in the CDR3. The CDR3 DNA is TGTGCCAGCACGAGTCCAGGCTCTGGGGCCAACGTCCTGACTTTC. This codes for CASTSPGSGANVLTF.

The V call is TRBV7-8, the J call TRBJ2-5; a possible D gene is TRBD1 (6 bases). Germline CDR1 is SGHVS and CDR2 is FQNEAQ. The V end was cut by 1 base, the J end by 5 bases, with 14 bases between. This CDR3 is built from 15 residues. CDR3 in DNA: TGTGCCAGCAGCTTAGAGCAGGGGACGCGGGAGACCCAGTACTTC. This translates into CASSLEQGTRETQYF.

The chain is built from TRBV19 and TRBJ2-2, with D tentatively TRBD1 (6 bases). V lost 1 base to trimming and J lost 4 bases, with 16 bases between them. The germline gives CDR1 LNHDA, CDR2 SQIVND (reference sequence). The CDR3 consists of 17 residues. CDR3 amino acids: CASSIAQRRGGTGELFF. The CDR3 DNA sequence: TGTGCCAGTAGTATAGCTCAGCGCCGAGGGGGCACCGGGGAGCTGTTTTTT.

This clone has a single count. V is TRBV12-5 and J is TRBJ2-3; D possibly corresponds to TRBD2 (6 bases). CDR3 size: 14 residues. The V gene lost 4 bases and the J gene lost 3 bases, with 11 bases spanning the gap. Germline V gene data show CDR1 as LGHNT and CDR2 as FRNRAP. The CDR3 is CASGSGRSTDTQYF. The CDR3 nucleotides read TGTGCTAGTGGTTCCGGGAGATCGACAGATACGCAGTATTTT.

The V call is TRBV27, the J call TRBJ2-1; D is possibly TRBD2 (5 bases). This CDR3 comprises 16 residues. V lost 7 bases to trimming and J lost 4 bases, with 20 bases between them. CDR1 is MNHEY, CDR2 SMNVEV, per germline (reference sequence). The CDR3 DNA sequence: TGTGCCAGCAACCGTAGGACTCCCTCGAATTACAATGAGCAGTTCTTC. Translation gives CASNRRTPSNYNEQFF.

The V and J genes are TRBV6-4 and TRBJ2-1, with D perhaps matching TRBD2 (6 bases). V dropped 6 bases and J dropped 9 bases, with 18 bases sitting between them. Germline assignment: CDR1 MRHNA and CDR2 SNTAGT. This CDR3 region has 14 residues. DNA of the CDR3: TGTGCCAGCAGCGCCCGCGGCGGGGTCGGTGAGCAGTTCTTC. Its protein product is CASSARGGVGEQFF.

The V gene is TRBV29-1, the J gene TRBJ2-1, with 15 bases matching TRBD2. The V gene's germline CDR1 is SQVTM and CDR2 ANQGSEA. This CDR3 region has 17 residues. V trimming: 5 bases; J trimming: 4 bases; junction bases outside the gene matches: 9. CDR3 protein: CSVLGLAGGPWYNEQFF. CDR3 DNA sequence: TGCAGCGTTCTCGGACTAGCGGGAGGGCCTTGGTACAATGAGCAGTTCTTC.

The sample holds one count of this clone. The chain recombines TRBV19 with TRBJ1-1, with a tentative D call TRBD1 (5 bases). The CDR3 is made up of 12 amino acids. CDR1 is LNHDA and CDR2 is SQIVND in the germline V gene (reference sequence). V lost 7 bases to trimming and J lost 12 bases, with 18 bases between them. This CDR3 is CASKKGSSGTFF. DNA for the CDR3: TGTGCCAGTAAGAAGGGGTCGAGTGGAACTTTCTTT.

The chain links TRBV7-9 to TRBJ2-1, with D possibly being TRBD2 (6 bases). V lost 8 bases and J lost 0, with 20 bases in between. Germline V gives CDR1 SEHNR, CDR2 FQNEAQ (reference sequence). The CDR3 is 17 residues long. The CDR3: CASGPGTSWSSYNEQFF. CDR3 sequence (DNA): TGTGCCAGCGGCCCCGGGACTTCTTGGAGCTCCTACAATGAGCAGTTCTTC.

The chain is built from TRBV6-1 and TRBJ1-4, with D possibly being TRBD1 (5 bases). The germline CDR1 and CDR2 sequences are MNHNS and SASEGT. The CDR3 loop spans 14 amino acids. V lost 2 bases and J 7 bases, leaving 11 bases between the germline ends. The CDR3 sequence is CASSEQGHSEKLFF. CDR3 DNA: TGTGCCAGCAGTGAACAGGGCCATTCTGAAAAACTGTTTTTT.

This chain joins TRBV4-1 and TRBJ1-5, with TRBD1 as a possible D gene (5 bases). The V and J ends lost 0 bases and 4 bases respectively, with 10 bases between them. CDR1 MGHRA and CDR2 YSYEKL come from the germline V gene. The CDR3 is 15 residues long. The CDR3 nucleotides are TGCGCCAGCAGCCAAGATTTGACAGTTAATCAGCCCCAGCATTTT. Its protein product is CASSQDLTVNQPQHF.

This clone was seen only a few times. At the DNA level, this CDR3 is encoded by other sequences in the same sample as well. V usage is TRBV6-4 and J usage is TRBJ2-1, with 8 bases that match TRBD2. The germline CDR1 and CDR2 sequences are MRHNA and SNTAGT. V lost 0 bases and J lost 2; bases outside the gene matches: 3. The CDR3 runs 16 residues. CDR3 sequence: CASSDSAGGPYNEQFF. CDR3 DNA sequence: TGTGCCAGCAGTGACTCGGCGGGAGGCCCCTACAATGAGCAGTTCTTC.

As concerns this clone: Distinct nucleotide sequences in the sample also encode this CDR3. The chain couples TRBV7-9 to TRBJ2-7, with TRBD1 matching 8 bases. V gave up 0 bases and J gave up 4 bases; unmatched junction bases: 5. CDR1 SEHNR and CDR2 FQNEAQ come from the germline V gene (reference sequence). This CDR3 region has 15 residues. The DNA for the CDR3 is TGTGCCAGCAGCTTAGCGGCAGGGGGCTCTTACGAGCAGTACTTC. Amino acid sequence: CASSLAAGGSYEQYF.

This chain connects TRBV9 to TRBJ2-5, with TRBD2 matching over 7 bases. Per germline, CDR1 SGDLS and CDR2 YYNGEE. This CDR3 region has 16 residues. V was clipped by 3 bases and J by 5 bases; unmatched bases: 13. CDR3: CASSGGAGEKRETQYF. CDR3 DNA: TGTGCCAGCAGCGGGGGTGCGGGAGAAAAGAGGGAGACCCAGTACTTC.

The rearrangement links TRBV27 to TRBJ1-1, with unresolved D. The CDR3 covers 14 residues. CDR1 MNHEY and CDR2 SMNVEV come from the germline V gene (reference sequence). The V and J ends lost 4 bases and 1 base respectively, with 10 bases between them. The CDR3 sequence: CASSYLGGNTEAFF. The CDR3 DNA is TGTGCCAGCAGTTACCTAGGCGGGAACACTGAAGCTTTCTTT.

The V gene is TRBV2, the J gene TRBJ1-2; D may be TRBD1 (5 bases). V was pared by 6 bases and J by 4 bases, with 15 bases between. Germline V gives CDR1 SNHLY, CDR2 FYNNEI. This CDR3 has 14 residues. CDR3 DNA sequence: TGTGCCAGCAGGAGACTGGACACGGTCTATGGCTACACCTTC. Encoded protein: CASRRLDTVYGYTF.

This clone was detected once. The V call is TRBV7-6, the J call TRBJ1-1; TRBD1 might be the D (5 bases). V lost 8 bases and J lost 5, with 12 bases in between. CDR1 is SGHVS and CDR2 is FNYEAQ in the germline V gene. The length of the CDR3 is 12 residues. The CDR3 loop reads CASARGGTEAFF. The CDR3 DNA reads as TGTGCCAGCGCGAGGGGAGGTACTGAAGCTTTCTTT.

V gene TRBV6-4 combines with J gene TRBJ2-1; 12 bases line up with TRBD2. With V trimmed by 0 bases and J by 6 bases, 0 bases remained unmatched. Germline CDR1 and CDR2: MRHNA and SNTAGT. CDR3 length: 15 residues. The CDR3 DNA is TGTGCCAGCAGTGACTCGACTAGCGGGAGCAATGAGCAGTTCTTC. This encodes CASSDSTSGSNEQFF.